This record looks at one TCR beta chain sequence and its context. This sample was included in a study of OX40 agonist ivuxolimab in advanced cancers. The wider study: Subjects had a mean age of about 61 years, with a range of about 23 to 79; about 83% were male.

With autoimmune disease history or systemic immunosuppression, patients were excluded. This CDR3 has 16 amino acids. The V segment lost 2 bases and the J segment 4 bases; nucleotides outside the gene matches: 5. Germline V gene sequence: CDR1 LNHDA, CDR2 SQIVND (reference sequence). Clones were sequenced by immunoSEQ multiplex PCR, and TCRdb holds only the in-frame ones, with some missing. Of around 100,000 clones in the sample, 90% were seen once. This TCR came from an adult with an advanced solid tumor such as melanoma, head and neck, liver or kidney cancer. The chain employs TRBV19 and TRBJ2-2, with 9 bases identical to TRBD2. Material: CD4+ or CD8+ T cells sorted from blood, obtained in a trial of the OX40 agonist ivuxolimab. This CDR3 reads CASSIPAGGPTGELFF. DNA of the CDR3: TGTGCCAGTAGTATACCAGCGGGAGGTCCCACCGGGGAGCTGTTTTTT.